A selection of T cell receptor beta chains follows, all from one sample in a study of shared clonotypes between healthy human individuals. Measured with immunoSEQ multiplex PCR; TCRdb has only the in-frame clones, and not every one. This sample has 500,000 to 550,000 clones; roughly 95% occur once, and the top ten carry around 0.066%. Material for sequencing was naive CD4+ T cells sorted from blood. The receptors derive from a woman aged 25 to 39 in good health. Each CDR3 is given with its conserved first and last residue. The listing skips clone size in some rows; elsewhere it reads once, few, many or a size class.

clone_size: few
j_call: TRBJ2-6
v_call: TRBV16
cdr3_aa: CASSQSGSGANVLTF

clone_size: .
j_call: TRBJ2-7
v_call: TRBV18
cdr3_aa: CASSSRAPDEQYF

clone_size: .
j_call: TRBJ2-7
v_call: TRBV6-6
cdr3_aa: CASSYASYEQYF

clone_size: .
j_call: TRBJ2-7
v_call: TRBV18
cdr3_aa: CASSPRVAGDGEQYF

clone_size: .
j_call: TRBJ1-1
v_call: TRBV6-6
cdr3_aa: CASSGGGLNTEAFF

clone_size: .
j_call: TRBJ1-3
v_call: TRBV6-5
cdr3_aa: CASRPRRRSGNTIYF

clone_size: .
j_call: TRBJ2-2
v_call: TRBV7-7
cdr3_aa: CASSSSAGNTGELFF

clone_size: .
j_call: TRBJ1-1
v_call: TRBV18
cdr3_aa: CASSSRTENTEAFF

clone_size: .
j_call: TRBJ2-5
v_call: TRBV18
cdr3_aa: CASSPVRGPQETQYF

clone_size: .
j_call: TRBJ2-7
v_call: TRBV5-1
cdr3_aa: CASSLEQGSTYEQYF

clone_size: .
j_call: TRBJ2-2
v_call: TRBV7-9
cdr3_aa: CASSLGARLTGELFF

clone_size: .
j_call: TRBJ2-7
v_call: TRBV28
cdr3_aa: CATQDSSYEQYF

clone_size: once
j_call: TRBJ2-2
v_call: TRBV28
cdr3_aa: CASSSAGDTGELFF

clone_size: .
j_call: TRBJ2-7
v_call: TRBV5-1
cdr3_aa: CASSADRSSYEQYF

clone_size: .
j_call: TRBJ2-5
v_call: TRBV5-6
cdr3_aa: CASTRGPGQKQETQYF

clone_size: .
j_call: TRBJ2-3
v_call: TRBV7-6
cdr3_aa: CASSSLRLAGGKDTQYF

clone_size: .
j_call: TRBJ1-1
v_call: TRBV11-2
cdr3_aa: CASSSWGRQGALNTEAFF

clone_size: .
j_call: TRBJ1-1
v_call: TRBV28
cdr3_aa: CASSFISGVTEAFF

clone_size: .
j_call: TRBJ2-7
v_call: TRBV7-2
cdr3_aa: CASSAGTGSTYEQYF

clone_size: .
j_call: TRBJ1-2
v_call: TRBV10-2
cdr3_aa: CASSVGGATNYGYTF

clone_size: .
j_call: TRBJ2-5
v_call: TRBV5-4
cdr3_aa: CASSRGPNQETQYF

clone_size: once
j_call: TRBJ1-1
v_call: TRBV5-1
cdr3_aa: CASSLAGDTEAFF

clone_size: .
j_call: TRBJ2-7
v_call: TRBV4-2
cdr3_aa: CASSQDLSGRNNEQYF

clone_size: .
j_call: TRBJ2-5
v_call: TRBV29-1
cdr3_aa: CSVGGETQYF

clone_size: .
j_call: TRBJ2-7
v_call: TRBV5-5
cdr3_aa: CASSRAQDEQYF

clone_size: .
j_call: TRBJ2-7
v_call: TRBV19
cdr3_aa: CASSIVAGEGGTYEQYF

clone_size: .
j_call: TRBJ1-1
v_call: TRBV7-9
cdr3_aa: CASSLDRGDTEAFF

clone_size: .
j_call: TRBJ1-4
v_call: TRBV6-5
cdr3_aa: CASSSQFGEKLFF

clone_size: .
j_call: TRBJ1-3
v_call: TRBV15
cdr3_aa: CATSRDMGSGNTIYF

clone_size: .
j_call: TRBJ2-1
v_call: TRBV27
cdr3_aa: CASGRDRTYNEQFF

clone_size: .
j_call: TRBJ1-1
v_call: TRBV5-1
cdr3_aa: CASRLGRTEAFF

clone_size: .
j_call: TRBJ2-3
v_call: TRBV7-2
cdr3_aa: CASSLVTGEGDTQYF

clone_size: .
j_call: TRBJ2-5
v_call: TRBV7-9
cdr3_aa: CASSLLGLEETQYF

clone_size: .
j_call: TRBJ2-1
v_call: TRBV28
cdr3_aa: CASTSGGEGFNNEQFF

clone_size: .
j_call: TRBJ2-2
v_call: TRBV7-9
cdr3_aa: CASSLVGTTTGELFF

clone_size: .
j_call: TRBJ2-7
v_call: TRBV5-1
cdr3_aa: CASSDSGNYEQYF

clone_size: .
j_call: TRBJ2-7
v_call: TRBV28
cdr3_aa: CASSIPPASYEQYF

clone_size: .
j_call: TRBJ2-1
v_call: TRBV7-2
cdr3_aa: CASSLATGGPQNEQFF

clone_size: .
j_call: TRBJ2-7
v_call: TRBV28
cdr3_aa: CASVLQGDHEQYF

clone_size: .
j_call: TRBJ1-4
v_call: TRBV4-2
cdr3_aa: CASSQYVRGKEEEKLFF

clone_size: .
j_call: TRBJ2-3
v_call: TRBV5-5
cdr3_aa: CASSLAGAGASTDTQYF

clone_size: .
j_call: TRBJ1-5
v_call: TRBV5-8
cdr3_aa: CASSLENGQPQHF

clone_size: .
j_call: TRBJ2-1
v_call: TRBV7-2
cdr3_aa: CASSLIVARRIYNEQFF

clone_size: .
j_call: TRBJ2-1
v_call: TRBV2
cdr3_aa: CASSAELGASDEQFF

clone_size: .
j_call: TRBJ2-1
v_call: TRBV5-1
cdr3_aa: CASSPTSGISPGQFF

clone_size: .
j_call: TRBJ2-2
v_call: TRBV27
cdr3_aa: CASSLYRAGGGELFF

clone_size: .
j_call: TRBJ2-2
v_call: TRBV7-8
cdr3_aa: CASFIAGVTGELFF

clone_size: .
j_call: TRBJ2-2
v_call: TRBV7-3
cdr3_aa: CASSPRPGRELFF

clone_size: .
j_call: TRBJ2-3
v_call: TRBV11-3
cdr3_aa: CASSRRGQGAGDTQYF

clone_size: .
j_call: TRBJ2-7
v_call: TRBV28
cdr3_aa: CASSLAGGPSSEQYF

clone_size: once
j_call: TRBJ2-7
v_call: TRBV5-1
cdr3_aa: CASSLGPTLAGTGEQYF

clone_size: .
j_call: TRBJ1-1
v_call: TRBV30
cdr3_aa: CAWTPDGYTEAFF

clone_size: .
j_call: TRBJ2-1
v_call: TRBV28
cdr3_aa: CASRDSGYNEQFF

clone_size: once
j_call: TRBJ2-2
v_call: TRBV11-1
cdr3_aa: CASSLAYRGTNTGELFF

clone_size: .
j_call: TRBJ2-7
v_call: TRBV20-1
cdr3_aa: CSARRSQGQYF